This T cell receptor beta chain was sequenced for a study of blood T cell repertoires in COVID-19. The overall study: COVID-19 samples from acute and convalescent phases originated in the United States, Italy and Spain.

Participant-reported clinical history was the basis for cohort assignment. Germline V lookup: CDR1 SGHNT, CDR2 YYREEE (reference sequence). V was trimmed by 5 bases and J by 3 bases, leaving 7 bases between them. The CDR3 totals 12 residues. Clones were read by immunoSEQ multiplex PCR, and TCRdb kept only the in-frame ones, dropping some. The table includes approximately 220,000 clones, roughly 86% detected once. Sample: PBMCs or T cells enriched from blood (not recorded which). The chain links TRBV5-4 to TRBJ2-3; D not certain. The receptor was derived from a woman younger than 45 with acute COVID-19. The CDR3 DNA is TGTGCCAGCAGTTTAAATACAGATACGCAGTATTTT. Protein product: CASSLNTDTQYF.